The clone carrying this TCR beta chain was seen a single time. Under the authors' procedure: From reference gene primer amplification, estimates of nucleated cell counts were derived. Generated by immunoSEQ multiplex PCR, the TCRdb table keeps only in-frame clones and is missing some. The DNA was the basis for D and trimming; V, J and clone size are from that table. The table includes roughly 190,000 clones, about 88% detected once. Germline CDR1 SGHRS, CDR2 YFSETQ. This CDR3 is built from 18 residues. V was cut by 0 bases and J by 5 bases, with 23 bases left in between. The data are from a study of blood T cell repertoires in COVID-19. Turning to the study itself: Whether acute or convalescent, the COVID-19 samples came from the United States, Italy and Spain.

The TCR was taken from a man aged 25 to 45 with active or convalescent COVID-19. The chain carries TRBV5-1 and TRBJ1-1; tentative D call: TRBD1 (6 bases). Sequencing used peripheral blood. CDR3 DNA: TGCGCCAGCAGCTTGGAGGGCAGGGACACCTTTCTTGGGACTGAAGCTTTCTTT. Amino acid sequence: CASSLEGRDTFLGTEAFF.